The next 16 T cell receptor beta chains were all read from a single sample in a study of neurological immune-mediated disorders. TCRdb re-called the 5' RACE reads with MiXCR, one entry per CDR3 protein. The sample includes under 85,000 distinct CDR3 sequences, roughly 14% of them seen just once. The material sequenced was PBMCs. The receptors originated from a woman between 50 and 59 years old in good health.

This clonotype was recorded at least ten times. This chain connects TRBV7-2 to TRBJ2-1, with no clear D. Trimming took 1 base from V and 7 from J, leaving 11 bases between them. CDR1 and CDR2 (germline): SGHTA, FQGNSA. This CDR3 has 14 residues. The CDR3 DNA reads TGTGCCAGCAGCTTAGGGCGGCCCCCTAATGAGCAGTTCTTC. Its translation is CASSLGRPPNEQFF. Drawing the rest from reference TRBV7-2 and TRBJ2-1, the complete variable domain is GAGVSQSPSNKVTEKGKDVELRCDPISGHTALYWYRQSLGQGLEFLIYFQGNSAPDKSGLPSDRFSAERTGGSVSTLTIQRTQQEDSAVYLCASSLGRPPNEQFFGPGTRLTVL.

This clonotype has at least ten counts. The chain combines TRBV29-1 with TRBJ1-1, with TRBD1 matching 7 bases. Germline V gene sequence: CDR1 SQVTM, CDR2 ANQGSEA. V was clipped by 6 bases and J by 1 base; unmatched bases: 2. The CDR3 covers 12 residues. CDR3 residues: CSVNRGNTEAFF. The CDR3 DNA follows: TGCAGCGTCAACAGGGGGAACACTGAAGCTTTCTTT. Together with reference TRBV29-1 and TRBJ1-1, the CDR3 gives the full variable domain: SAVISQKPSRDICQRGTSLTIQCQVDSQVTMMFWYRQQPGQSLTLIATANQGSEATYESGFVIDKFPISRPNLTFSTLTVSNMSPEDSSIYLCSVNRGNTEAFFGQGTRLTVV.

This clonotype was seen at least ten times. The rearrangement uses TRBV28 and TRBJ2-2; D is uncertain. Germline values: CDR1 MDHEN, CDR2 SYDVKM. The V end was cut by 2 bases, the J end by 4 bases, with 11 bases between. This CDR3 region has 15 residues. CDR3 protein: CASSLIKRATGELFF. For the CDR3, the DNA is TGTGCCAGCAGTTTAATAAAAAGGGCCACCGGGGAGCTGTTTTTT.

In regard to this clonotype: The junction departs from the called germline gene at one end, perhaps through a read error. The V gene is TRBV10-3, the J gene TRBJ2-4; tentative D call: TRBD1 (5 bases). The CDR3 has 13 residues. Germline V lookup: CDR1 ENHRY, CDR2 SYGVKD. The CDR3 bases are TGTGCCAACAGTGAATCAGGGAAAAACATTCAGTACTTC. This codes for CANSESGKNIQYF.

This clonotype was seen many times. V gene TRBV20-1 combines with J gene TRBJ1-5; D uncertain. The CDR3 sequence is 13 residues long. Germline CDR1 DFQATT, CDR2 SNEGSKA (reference sequence). The V end lost 6 bases, the J end lost 2 bases, and 11 bases lay between the germline ends. Here the CDR3 reads CSAIQHGNQPQHF. The CDR3 DNA reads as TGCAGTGCAATACAGCATGGCAATCAGCCCCAGCATTTT.

This clonotype was counted many times. The chain joins TRBV15 to TRBJ2-5; D remains unclear. There are 13 residues in the CDR3. The V and J ends lost 1 base and 2 bases respectively, with 5 bases between them. CDR1 LNHNV and CDR2 YYDKDF come from the germline V gene (reference sequence). In DNA form, the CDR3 reads TGTGCCACCAGCAGAGGAATACAAGAGACCCAGTACTTC. Protein product: CATSRGIQETQYF.

This clonotype was counted many times. The chain employs TRBV6-6 and TRBJ1-3; no clear D. Between the trimmed V and J ends, which lost 8 bases and 0 bases, there was a span of 11 bases. The CDR3 loop spans 14 amino acids. Germline-derived CDR1 and CDR2 are MNHNY and SVGAGI (reference sequence). The CDR3 bases are TGTGCCAGCGGTGAACTGTCCTCTGGAAACACCATATATTTT. It codes for CASGELSSGNTIYF.

This clonotype was seen many times. The V call is TRBV3-1, the J call TRBJ2-3; the D is unclear. CDR1 is LGHDT and CDR2 is YNNKEL in the germline V gene (reference sequence). The CDR3 contains 11 residues. Trimming left V 3 bases short and J 7 bases short, with 5 bases between. The CDR3 DNA reads as TGTGCCAGCAGCCATGGTAATACGCAGTATTTT. Its protein is CASSHGNTQYF.

The table lists this clonotype with many counts. The chain combines TRBV6-6 with TRBJ2-7; D remains ambiguous. Trimming removed 6 bases at V and 3 bases at J, with 6 bases between. The CDR3 totals 11 residues. Germline loops: CDR1 MNHNY, CDR2 SVGAGI (reference sequence). The CDR3 DNA reads TGTGCCAGCAGAGCCTTCTACGAGCAGTACTTC. It specifies CASRAFYEQYF.

This clonotype was counted at least ten times. The chain joins TRBV28 to TRBJ1-4, with D uncertain. V lost 7 bases and J lost 4, with 13 bases in between. Germline CDR1 reads MDHEN; CDR2 reads SYDVKM. The CDR3 contains 14 residues. The CDR3 region has the DNA TGTGCCAGCAACTCCGGGCCCGGTAATGAAAAACTGTTTTTT. Translating it yields CASNSGPGNEKLFF. The full variable domain, in which reference TRBV28 and TRBJ1-4 provide the parts outside the CDR3, is DVKVTQSSRYLVKRTGEKVFLECVQDMDHENMFWYRQDPGLGLRLIYFSYDVKMKEKGDIPEGYSVSREKKERFSLILESASTNQTSMYLCASNSGPGNEKLFFGSGTQLSVL.

This chain joins TRBV5-1 and TRBJ2-3; 10 bases are shared with TRBD1. With 7 bases clipped from V and 1 base from J, the junction kept 6 bases outside the gene matches. The CDR3 is made up of 15 amino acids. From germline, CDR1 is SGHRS and CDR2 YFSETQ. This CDR3 reads CASGQGDPRTDTQYF. The CDR3 nucleotides read TGCGCCAGCGGACAGGGGGATCCCCGCACAGATACGCAGTATTTT.

This chain connects TRBV28 to TRBJ2-3; TRBD1 is a possible D gene (5 bases). Germline CDR1 reads MDHEN; CDR2 reads SYDVKM. CDR3 size: 17 residues. Trimming pared 4 bases from V and 2 bases from J, leaving 19 bases between. The CDR3 DNA sequence: TGTGCCAGCAGTTCCTCTGCAGGGCTGGGGCCCACAGATACGCAGTATTTT. It translates to CASSSSAGLGPTDTQYF.

The table lists this clonotype with many counts. This sequence joins TRBV3-1 and TRBJ1-2; the D gene is possibly TRBD1 (5 bases). From germline, CDR1 is LGHDT and CDR2 YNNKEL (reference sequence). CDR3 length equals 15 residues. Deletions cut 1 base from V and 0 bases from J, with 9 bases between. CDR3 loop: CASSQGSGPNYGYTF. The CDR3 DNA reads TGTGCCAGCAGCCAAGGGTCGGGACCTAACTATGGCTACACCTTC.

As concerns this clonotype: This may be a read error: a much more frequent sequence differs by one nucleotide. The V gene is TRBV5-5, the J gene TRBJ1-2; D not certain. The CDR3 is made up of 13 amino acids. Germline CDR1 SGHKS, CDR2 YYEKEE (reference sequence). The DNA for the CDR3 is TGTGCCAACAGCTTGTTGGAACAAAGTGGCTACACCTTC. This translates into CANSLLEQSGYTF.

Ten or more counts support this clonotype. The chain recombines TRBV5-1 with TRBJ2-1; 8 positions agree with TRBD1. Germline CDR1 reads SGHRS; CDR2 reads YFSETQ. The CDR3 runs to 16 residues. V lost 4 bases and J lost 3; bases outside the gene matches: 9. CDR3 protein: CASSQSPGQVYNEQFF. The CDR3 DNA follows: TGCGCCAGCAGCCAATCCCCGGGACAGGTCTACAATGAGCAGTTCTTC. The variable domain in full, completed from reference TRBV5-1 and TRBJ2-1, reads KAGVTQTPRYLIKTRGQQVTLSCSPISGHRSVSWYQQTPGQGLQFLFEYFSETQRNKGNFPGRFSGRQFSNSRSEMNVSTLELGDSALYLCASSQSPGQVYNEQFFGPGTRLTVL.

This clonotype was observed many times. The rearrangement joins TRBV24-1 to TRBJ2-1, with a possible D match to TRBD2 (6 bases). CDR1 is KGHDR and CDR2 is SFDVKD in the germline V gene. Deletions cut 4 bases from V and 8 bases from J, with 20 bases between. This CDR3 region has 16 residues. In DNA form, the CDR3 reads TGTGCCACCAGTGAAACCGGGGGAAGGGAACAATATGAGCAGTTCTTC. Residues: CATSETGGREQYEQFF.